The present TCR beta chain was sequenced within a study of blood T cell repertoires in COVID-19. Study-level information: The cDNA or gDNA used as material had been derived from T cells, B-cell-depleted T cells, or PBMCs.

CDR1 is SGHTA, CDR2 FQGNSA, per germline. Trimming cost V 0 bases and J 5 bases; bases outside gene matches: 4. CDR3 length: 15 amino acids. Libraries were prepared by immunoSEQ multiplex PCR; TCRdb keeps only in-frame clonotypes and omits some of them. The repertoire holds roughly 84,000 clones, with around four fifths as singletons. The chain has TRBV7-2 and TRBJ2-1, with 7 bases that match TRBD2. Sequencing was carried out using peripheral blood. The receptor comes from a man at least 80 years old with active or convalescent COVID-19. The CDR3, as DNA: TGTGCCAGCAGCTTAGCCAATAGCGGGCACAATGAGCAGTTCTTC. It is translated as CASSLANSGHNEQFF.